A few counts support the clone carrying this T cell receptor beta chain. Other DNA sequences in the same sample also yield this CDR3. This record belongs to a study of beta chain features in type 1 diabetes. Trimming took off 0 bases at V and 3 bases at J, with 5 bases between the two ends. The CDR3 is 13 amino acids. Per the germline V gene, CDR1 is KGHSH and CDR2 is LQKENI. TCRB transcripts that were expressed got sequenced, as all of the isolated RNA had been reverse transcribed. Using immunoSEQ multiplex PCR, the repertoire was profiled, and TCRdb retains in-frame clones only, with some absent. The repertoire includes roughly 330,000 clones, approximately 9.9% of them detected once, and around 0.015% sits in the top ten.

J is TRBJ2-5 and V is TRBV18; a weak D match, TRBD1 (5 bases). This clonotype was obtained from a woman aged 30 to 39 in good health. The sample comprised naive CD4+ T cells from blood. CDR3 in DNA: TGTGCCAGCTCACCACCAGGGGAAGAGACCCAGTACTTC. Its protein product is CASSPPGEETQYF.